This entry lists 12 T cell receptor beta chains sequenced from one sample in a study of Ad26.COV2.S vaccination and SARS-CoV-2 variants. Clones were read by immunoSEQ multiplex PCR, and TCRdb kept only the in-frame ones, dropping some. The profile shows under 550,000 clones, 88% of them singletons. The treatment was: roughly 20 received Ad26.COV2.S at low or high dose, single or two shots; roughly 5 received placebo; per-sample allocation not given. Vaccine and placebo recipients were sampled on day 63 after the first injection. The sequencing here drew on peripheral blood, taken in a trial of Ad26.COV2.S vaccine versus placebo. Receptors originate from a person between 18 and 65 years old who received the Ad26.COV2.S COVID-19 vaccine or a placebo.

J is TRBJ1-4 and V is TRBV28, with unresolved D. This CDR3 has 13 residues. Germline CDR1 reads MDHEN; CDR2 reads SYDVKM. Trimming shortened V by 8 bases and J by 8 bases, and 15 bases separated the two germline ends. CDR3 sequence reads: CASRKGLSEKLFF. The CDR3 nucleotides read TGTGCCAGCCGGAAGGGTCTTTCGGAAAAACTGTTTTTT.

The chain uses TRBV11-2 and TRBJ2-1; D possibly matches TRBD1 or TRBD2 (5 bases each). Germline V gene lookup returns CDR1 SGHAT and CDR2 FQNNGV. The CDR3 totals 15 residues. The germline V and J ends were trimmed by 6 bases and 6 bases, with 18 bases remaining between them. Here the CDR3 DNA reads TGTGCCAGCAGTTTCCTTCGGGGCAGGTTCAATGAGCAGTTCTTC. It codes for CASSFLRGRFNEQFF.

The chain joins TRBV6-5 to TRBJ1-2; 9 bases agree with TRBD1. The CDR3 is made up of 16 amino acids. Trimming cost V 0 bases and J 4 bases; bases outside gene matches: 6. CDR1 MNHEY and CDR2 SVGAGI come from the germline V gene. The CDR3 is CASSYSIGQGSYGYTF. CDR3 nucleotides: TGTGCCAGCAGTTACTCGATAGGACAGGGGAGCTATGGCTACACCTTC.

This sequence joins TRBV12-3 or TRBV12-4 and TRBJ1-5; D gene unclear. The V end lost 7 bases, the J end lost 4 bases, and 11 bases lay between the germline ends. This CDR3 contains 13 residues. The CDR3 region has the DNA TGTGCCAGCACACTGGTGATTAATCAGCCCCAGCATTTT. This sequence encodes CASTLVINQPQHF.

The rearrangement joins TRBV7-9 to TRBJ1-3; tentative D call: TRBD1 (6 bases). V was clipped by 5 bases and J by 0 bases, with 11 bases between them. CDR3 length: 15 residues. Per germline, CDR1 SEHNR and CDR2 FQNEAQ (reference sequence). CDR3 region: CASSVDRLSGNTIYF. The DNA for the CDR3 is TGTGCCAGCAGCGTCGACAGGCTCTCTGGAAACACCATATATTTT.

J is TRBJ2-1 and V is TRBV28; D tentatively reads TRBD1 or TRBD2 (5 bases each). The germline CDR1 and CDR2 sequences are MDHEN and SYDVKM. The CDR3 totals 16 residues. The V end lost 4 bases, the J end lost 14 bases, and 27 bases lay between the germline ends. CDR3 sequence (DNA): TGTGCCAGCAGTTCTCTCGGAGCAGGACGGCGAGGGGTTAAGTTCTTC. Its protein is CASSSLGAGRRGVKFF.

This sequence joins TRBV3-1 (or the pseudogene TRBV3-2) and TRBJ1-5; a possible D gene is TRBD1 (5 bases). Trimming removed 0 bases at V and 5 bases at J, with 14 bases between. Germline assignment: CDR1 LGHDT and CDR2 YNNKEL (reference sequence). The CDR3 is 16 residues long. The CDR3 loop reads CASSQDKGPVDQPQHF. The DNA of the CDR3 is TGTGCCAGCAGCCAAGATAAGGGGCCCGTCGATCAGCCCCAGCATTTT.

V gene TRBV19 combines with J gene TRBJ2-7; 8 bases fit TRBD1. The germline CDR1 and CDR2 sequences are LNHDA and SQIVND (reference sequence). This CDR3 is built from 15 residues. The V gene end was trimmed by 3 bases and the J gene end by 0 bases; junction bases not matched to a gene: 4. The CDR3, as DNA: TGTGCCAGTAGTATTGGGACAGGCATCTCCTACGAGCAGTACTTC. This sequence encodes CASSIGTGISYEQYF.

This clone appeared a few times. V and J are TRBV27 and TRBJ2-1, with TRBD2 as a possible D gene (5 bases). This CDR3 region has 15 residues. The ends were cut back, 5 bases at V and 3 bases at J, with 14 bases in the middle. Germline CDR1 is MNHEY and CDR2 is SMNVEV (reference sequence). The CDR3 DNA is TGTGCCAGCAGTACCCACAGTGCGGGCTACAATGAGCAGTTCTTC. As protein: CASSTHSAGYNEQFF.

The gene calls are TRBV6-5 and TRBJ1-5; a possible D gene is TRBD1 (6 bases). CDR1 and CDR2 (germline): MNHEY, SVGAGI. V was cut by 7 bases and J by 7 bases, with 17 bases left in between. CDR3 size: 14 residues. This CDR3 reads CASTKLGGGQPQHF. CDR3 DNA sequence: TGTGCCAGCACCAAATTGGGAGGGGGACAGCCCCAGCATTTT.

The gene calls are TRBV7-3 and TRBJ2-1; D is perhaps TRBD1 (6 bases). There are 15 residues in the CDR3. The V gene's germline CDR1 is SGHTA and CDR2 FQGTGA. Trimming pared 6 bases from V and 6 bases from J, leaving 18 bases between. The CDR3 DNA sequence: TGTGCCAGCAGTCCGTTAGGGGGTTCCGGCAATGAGCAGTTCTTC. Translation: CASSPLGGSGNEQFF.

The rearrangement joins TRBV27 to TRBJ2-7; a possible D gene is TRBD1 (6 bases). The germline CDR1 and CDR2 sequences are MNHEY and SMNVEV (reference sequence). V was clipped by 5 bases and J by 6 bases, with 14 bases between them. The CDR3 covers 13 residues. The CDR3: CASSTNQGGEQYF. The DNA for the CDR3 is TGTGCCAGCAGTACCAACCAAGGGGGCGAGCAGTACTTC.